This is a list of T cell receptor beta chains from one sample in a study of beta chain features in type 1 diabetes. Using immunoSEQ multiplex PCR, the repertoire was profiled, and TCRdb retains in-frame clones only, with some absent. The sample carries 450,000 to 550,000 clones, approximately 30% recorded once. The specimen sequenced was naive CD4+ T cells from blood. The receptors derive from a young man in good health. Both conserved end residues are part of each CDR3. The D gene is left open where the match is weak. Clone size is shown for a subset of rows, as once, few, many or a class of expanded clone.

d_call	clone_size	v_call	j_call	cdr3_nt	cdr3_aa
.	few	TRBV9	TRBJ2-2	TGTGCCAGCAGCGTAGTTTTCGGGGAGCTGTTTTTT	CASSVVFGELFF
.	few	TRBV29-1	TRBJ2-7	TGCAGCGTTCGAGGCAGGGTGCAGTACGAGCAGTACTTC	CSVRGRVQYEQYF
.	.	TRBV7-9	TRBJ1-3	TGTGCCAGCAGCCCAACCGCAGGGGCGTCTGGAAACACCATATATTTT	CASSPTAGASGNTIYF
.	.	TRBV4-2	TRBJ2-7	TGTGCCAGCAGCCAAGAGCGGTCCTACGAGCAGTACTTC	CASSQERSYEQYF
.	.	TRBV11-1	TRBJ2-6	TGTGCCAGCAGCTTGGGGGCACGTGGGGCCAACGTCCTGACTTTC	CASSLGARGANVLTF
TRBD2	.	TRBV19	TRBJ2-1	TGTGCCAGTAGTAGGCTAGCGGGAGGGCCCCAGAATGAGCAGTTCTTC	CASSRLAGGPQNEQFF
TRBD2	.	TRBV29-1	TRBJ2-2	TGCAGCGTTACCGGGACTAGCGGATACACCGGGGAGCTGTTTTTT	CSVTGTSGYTGELFF
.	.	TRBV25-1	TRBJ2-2	TGTGCCAGCAGTGATTCGGCCAAGCCGAACACCGGGGAGCTGTTTTTT	CASSDSAKPNTGELFF
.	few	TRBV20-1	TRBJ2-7	TGCAGTGCAGGCGGGTATCCCGAGCAGTACTTC	CSAGGYPEQYF
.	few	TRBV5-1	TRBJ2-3	TGCGCCAGCAGCTTTGCGAGCCTTCCAGATACGCAGTATTTT	CASSFASLPDTQYF
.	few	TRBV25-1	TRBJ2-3	TGTGCCAGCAGTGGCGGCGGGTACAGCACAGATACGCAGTATTTT	CASSGGGYSTDTQYF
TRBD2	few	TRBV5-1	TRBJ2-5	TGCGCCAGCAGGTCCGCAGCGGGAGGAAGAGAGACCCAGTACTTC	CASRSAAGGRETQYF
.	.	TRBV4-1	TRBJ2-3	TGCGCCAGCAGCAGGGGGATCGGCACAGATACGCAGTATTTT	CASSRGIGTDTQYF
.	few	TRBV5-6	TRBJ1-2	TGTGCCAGCAGCTTGTCTTGGCAGTGGTATGGCTACACCTTC	CASSLSWQWYGYTF
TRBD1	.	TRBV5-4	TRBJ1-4	TGTGCCAGCAGCCAGAGGACAGGGAGGCTAGGTGAAAAACTGTTTTTT	CASSQRTGRLGEKLFF
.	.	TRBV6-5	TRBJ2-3	TGTGCCAGCAGCCGTCGACCAACGGTAGATACGCAGTATTTT	CASSRRPTVDTQYF
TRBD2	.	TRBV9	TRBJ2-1	TGTGCCAGCAGCGTAGTAGCGGGGAATGAGCAGTTCTTC	CASSVVAGNEQFF
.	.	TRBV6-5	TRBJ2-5	TGTGCCAGCACGGGGCGGGAGACCCAGTACTTC	CASTGRETQYF
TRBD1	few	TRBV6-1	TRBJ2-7	TGTGCCAGCAGTACAGGGGTCTACGAGCAGTACTTC	CASSTGVYEQYF
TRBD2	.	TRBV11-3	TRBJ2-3	TGTGCCAGCAGCTTAGATCCGGGAGGGCCAGATACGCAGTATTTT	CASSLDPGGPDTQYF
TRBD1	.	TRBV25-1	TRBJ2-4	TGTGCCAGCAGACCTCCTGGGACAGGAAAAAACATTCAGTACTTC	CASRPPGTGKNIQYF
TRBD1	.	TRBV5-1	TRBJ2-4	TGCGCCAGCAGCTTAGGGACAGAAAACATTCAGTACTTC	CASSLGTENIQYF
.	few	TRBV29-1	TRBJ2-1	TGCAGCGTTGCTTGGTGGGGCAGAAATGAGCAGTTCTTC	CSVAWWGRNEQFF
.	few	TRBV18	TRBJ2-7	TGTGCCAGCTCACCAGGGGGCTCCTACGAGCAGTACTTC	CASSPGGSYEQYF
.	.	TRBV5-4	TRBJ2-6	TGTGCCAGCAGCTTCGGACAGCTTGGGGCCAACGTCCTGACTTTC	CASSFGQLGANVLTF
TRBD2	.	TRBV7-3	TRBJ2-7	TGTGCCAGCAGCTTTAGCGGGATGCCCTCCTACGAGCAGTACTTC	CASSFSGMPSYEQYF
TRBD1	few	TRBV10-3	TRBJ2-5	TGTGCCATCAGTTGGGACAGGCGACAAGAGACCCAGTACTTC	CAISWDRRQETQYF
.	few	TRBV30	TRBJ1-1	TGTGCCTGGAGCTGGCAGCGAAACACTGAAGCTTTCTTT	CAWSWQRNTEAFF
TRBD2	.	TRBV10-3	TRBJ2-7	TGTGCCATCAGTGACTATACTAGCGGGGCTACCTACGAGCAGTACTTC	CAISDYTSGATYEQYF
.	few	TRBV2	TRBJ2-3	TGTGCCAGCAGTGTTGACACCCCCGATACGCAGTATTTT	CASSVDTPDTQYF
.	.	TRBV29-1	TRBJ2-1	TGCAGCGTGGGCGTCCCGGGCAATGAGCAGTTCTTC	CSVGVPGNEQFF
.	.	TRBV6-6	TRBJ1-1	TGTGCCAGCAGTCTTGAGAGAGGAGGGACTGAAGCTTTCTTT	CASSLERGGTEAFF
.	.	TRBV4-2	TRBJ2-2	TGTGGCAGGGGGGCCACCGGGGAGCTGTTTTTT	CGRGATGELFF
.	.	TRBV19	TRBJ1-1	TGTGCCAGTAGTATGAAACCTCAGGTGACTGAAGCTTTCTTT	CASSMKPQVTEAFF
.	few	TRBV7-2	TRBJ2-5	TGTGCCAGCAGCTTCTGGGCAGGCCAAGAGACCCAGTACTTC	CASSFWAGQETQYF
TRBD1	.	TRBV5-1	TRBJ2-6	TGCGCCAGCAGCGCCGGGACAGGGTCTTCTGGGGCCAACGTCCTGACTTTC	CASSAGTGSSGANVLTF
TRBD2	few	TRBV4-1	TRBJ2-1	TGCGCCAGCAGCCAAGGGCCTACCGGGACTAACTACAATGAGCAGTTCTTC	CASSQGPTGTNYNEQFF
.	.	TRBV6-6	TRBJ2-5	TGTGCCAGCAGTTACGCGACCACACCTCTCCAAGAGACCCAGTACTTC	CASSYATTPLQETQYF
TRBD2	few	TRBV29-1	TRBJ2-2	TGCAGCGTTGCCGGGACTAGCCCAATCTACGGGGAGCTGTTTTTT	CSVAGTSPIYGELFF
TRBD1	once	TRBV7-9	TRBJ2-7	TGTGCCAGCAGTTCCGGGACAGGGGAGTACGAGCAGTACTTC	CASSSGTGEYEQYF
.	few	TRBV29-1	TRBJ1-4	TGCAGCGTGTCGTCGGGATCAAGAGAAAAACTGTTTTTT	CSVSSGSREKLFF
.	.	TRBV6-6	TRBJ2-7	TGTGCCAGCAGCTCTGGGGGGGCCAGCAGCTCCTACGAGCAGTACTTC	CASSSGGASSSYEQYF
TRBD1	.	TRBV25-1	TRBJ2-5	TGTGCCAGCACCGGACAGGTGACAGGGGGGGCAAGGCAGTACTTC	CASTGQVTGGARQYF
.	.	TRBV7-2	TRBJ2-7	TGTGCCAGCAACGGTGGCTACGCGTCCTACGAGCAGTACTTC	CASNGGYASYEQYF
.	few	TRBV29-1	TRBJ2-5	TGCAGCGTTGAAGACGGAGCCCGGGTTACCCAGTACTTC	CSVEDGARVTQYF
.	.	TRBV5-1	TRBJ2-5	TGCGCCAGCTCTCTACAGGGATCACCGGGAGAGACCCAGTACTTC	CASSLQGSPGETQYF
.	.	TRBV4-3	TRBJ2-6	TGCGCCAGCAGCCAAGCGGGGGCGCCCGGGGCCAACGTCCTGACTTTC	CASSQAGAPGANVLTF
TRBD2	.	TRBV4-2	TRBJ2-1	TGTGCCAGCAGCCAAGGGTTGGCGGGAGGCATATACAATGAGCAGTTCTTC	CASSQGLAGGIYNEQFF
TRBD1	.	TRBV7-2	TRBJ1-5	TGTGCCAGCAGCTTAAACAGGGGAGGTCAGCCCCAGCATTTT	CASSLNRGGQPQHF
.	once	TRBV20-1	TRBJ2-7	TGCAGTGCTGGGGACTACGAGCAGTACTTC	CSAGDYEQYF
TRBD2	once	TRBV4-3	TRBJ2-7	TGCGCCAGCAGCCAAGCGGGCGGGAGGGCCCTATCCTACGAGCAGTACTTC	CASSQAGGRALSYEQYF
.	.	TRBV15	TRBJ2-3	TGTGCCACCAGCCCTCTAGACCCTGAGGGCACAGATACGCAGTATTTT	CATSPLDPEGTDTQYF
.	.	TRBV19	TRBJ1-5	TGTGCCAGTAGTATCCAGGACAGCAATCAGCCCCAGCATTTT	CASSIQDSNQPQHF
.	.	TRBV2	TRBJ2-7	TGTGCCAGCAGTGAACGAGGGATGATCTACGAGCAGTACTTC	CASSERGMIYEQYF
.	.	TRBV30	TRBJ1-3	TGTGCCTGGAGTGTTAGGGCCATATTCTCTGGAAACACCATATATTTT	CAWSVRAIFSGNTIYF